A selection of T cell receptor beta chains follows, all from one sample in a study of blood T cell repertoires in COVID-19. The protocol was immunoSEQ multiplex PCR, while the TCRdb copy is restricted to in-frame clones and leaves out a portion. The sample lists a few hundred thousand clones, more than 85% seen once, with 3% to 3.5% in the top ten. The specimen sequenced was peripheral blood. Receptors originate from a man aged 55 to 70 with acute or convalescent COVID-19. CDR3s include the opening cysteine and the closing phenylalanine or tryptophan. Fields, in order: D gene, clone size, V gene, J gene, CDR3 protein, CDR3 DNA. D genes are given only for firm matches. Where a row states a size, it is once, few, many or the class of an expanded clone; other rows omit it.

D gene: -; clone size: -; V gene: TRBV3-1/TRBV3-2; J gene: TRBJ2-5; CDR3 protein: CASSAYPRESQETQYF; CDR3 DNA: TGTGCCAGCAGCGCTTATCCTAGGGAGTCTCAAGAGACCCAGTACTTC
D gene: TRBD1; clone size: -; V gene: TRBV10-1; J gene: TRBJ1-1; CDR3 protein: CASSGTGGTEAFF; CDR3 DNA: TGCGCCAGCAGCGGGACAGGGGGCACTGAAGCTTTCTTT
D gene: TRBD1; clone size: -; V gene: TRBV7-9; J gene: TRBJ1-2; CDR3 protein: CASRLSGTGDSGYTF; CDR3 DNA: TGTGCCAGCAGACTATCCGGGACAGGGGATTCTGGCTACACCTTC
D gene: TRBD1; clone size: few; V gene: TRBV9; J gene: TRBJ1-5; CDR3 protein: CASSVEGTGGQPQHF; CDR3 DNA: TGTGCCAGCAGCGTAGAAGGGACAGGGGGGCAGCCCCAGCATTTT
D gene: -; clone size: -; V gene: TRBV7-8; J gene: TRBJ1-5; CDR3 protein: CASSLGLGSNQPQHF; CDR3 DNA: TGTGCCAGCAGCTTGGGACTAGGGAGCAATCAGCCCCAGCATTTT
D gene: -; clone size: -; V gene: TRBV2; J gene: TRBJ2-5; CDR3 protein: CASSEPGAYQETQYF; CDR3 DNA: TGTGCCAGCAGTGAACCAGGTGCCTATCAAGAGACCCAGTACTTC
D gene: TRBD2; clone size: -; V gene: TRBV6-5; J gene: TRBJ2-1; CDR3 protein: CATNRASGANEQFF; CDR3 DNA: TGTGCCACCAACCGTGCTAGCGGGGCGAATGAGCAGTTCTTC
D gene: TRBD1; clone size: -; V gene: TRBV5-1; J gene: TRBJ1-2; CDR3 protein: CASSLDRAYGYTF; CDR3 DNA: TGCGCCAGCAGCCTGGACAGGGCGTATGGCTACACCTTC
D gene: -; clone size: -; V gene: TRBV19; J gene: TRBJ1-1; CDR3 protein: CASSPRTSFSMNTEAFF; CDR3 DNA: TGTGCCAGTAGCCCTCGGACATCATTCTCCATGAACACTGAAGCTTTCTTT
D gene: -; clone size: -; V gene: TRBV19; J gene: TRBJ2-2; CDR3 protein: CASSTRGGELFF; CDR3 DNA: TGTGCCAGTAGCACCCGGGGCGGGGAGCTGTTTTTT
D gene: TRBD2; clone size: -; V gene: TRBV28; J gene: TRBJ2-7; CDR3 protein: CASIPASGHHSYEQYF; CDR3 DNA: TGTGCCAGCATCCCCGCTAGCGGGCACCACTCCTACGAGCAGTACTTC
D gene: TRBD1; clone size: -; V gene: TRBV5-5; J gene: TRBJ1-2; CDR3 protein: CASSLRQGGGYTF; CDR3 DNA: TGTGCCAGCAGCCTACGACAGGGGGGTGGCTACACCTTC
D gene: TRBD1; clone size: -; V gene: TRBV5-1; J gene: TRBJ1-1; CDR3 protein: CASSFLLGRDRGLGGTEAFF; CDR3 DNA: TGCGCCAGCAGCTTCCTACTTGGCCGGGACAGGGGGCTGGGTGGGACTGAAGCTTTCTTT
D gene: -; clone size: -; V gene: TRBV6-2/TRBV6-3; J gene: TRBJ1-4; CDR3 protein: CASSSDFSVTNEKLFF; CDR3 DNA: TGTGCCAGCAGTTCGGACTTCAGTGTGACTAATGAAAAACTGTTTTTT
D gene: -; clone size: -; V gene: TRBV28; J gene: TRBJ2-1; CDR3 protein: CASSFGGAYNEQFF; CDR3 DNA: TGTGCCAGCAGTTTCGGGGGTGCCTACAATGAGCAGTTCTTC
D gene: -; clone size: -; V gene: TRBV5-1; J gene: TRBJ1-1; CDR3 protein: CASSLLPGNTEAFF; CDR3 DNA: TGCGCCAGCAGCTTGTTGCCAGGGAACACTGAAGCTTTCTTT
D gene: TRBD2; clone size: -; V gene: TRBV5-4; J gene: TRBJ2-3; CDR3 protein: CASSYGGGEGTDTQYF; CDR3 DNA: TGTGCCAGCTCGTACGGCGGGGGGGAAGGCACAGATACGCAGTATTTT
D gene: -; clone size: -; V gene: TRBV2; J gene: TRBJ1-2; CDR3 protein: CASTLRENYGYTF; CDR3 DNA: TGTGCCAGCACTCTCAGGGAAAACTATGGCTACACCTTC
D gene: -; clone size: -; V gene: TRBV5-5; J gene: TRBJ2-5; CDR3 protein: CASSLVPGQWDQYF; CDR3 DNA: TGTGCCAGCAGCTTGGTACCGGGACAATGGGACCAGTACTTC
D gene: -; clone size: -; V gene: TRBV9; J gene: TRBJ2-7; CDR3 protein: CASGGNTGITAPYEQYF; CDR3 DNA: TGTGCCAGCGGGGGCAATACAGGGATCACGGCTCCCTACGAGCAGTACTTC
D gene: -; clone size: once; V gene: TRBV6-5; J gene: TRBJ1-1; CDR3 protein: CASSYSVRVGTEAFF; CDR3 DNA: TGTGCCAGCAGTTACTCGGTCAGGGTCGGCACTGAAGCTTTCTTT
D gene: -; clone size: -; V gene: TRBV19; J gene: TRBJ1-1; CDR3 protein: CASSLLRGTEAFF; CDR3 DNA: TGTGCCAGTAGTCTTCTCCGGGGGACTGAAGCTTTCTTT
D gene: -; clone size: -; V gene: TRBV5-1; J gene: TRBJ2-5; CDR3 protein: CASSLQPRGEETQYF; CDR3 DNA: TGCGCCAGCAGCTTACAGCCCAGGGGGGAAGAGACCCAGTACTTC
D gene: -; clone size: -; V gene: TRBV24-1; J gene: TRBJ1-2; CDR3 protein: CATSDRDYYGYTF; CDR3 DNA: TGTGCCACCAGTGATAGGGACTACTATGGCTACACCTTC
D gene: -; clone size: -; V gene: TRBV5-1; J gene: TRBJ2-3; CDR3 protein: CASSPHRGSSTDTQYF; CDR3 DNA: TGCGCCAGCAGCCCCCACCGAGGGAGCAGCACAGATACGCAGTATTTT
D gene: -; clone size: -; V gene: TRBV7-3; J gene: TRBJ1-6; CDR3 protein: CASSLDGGAGNSPLHF; CDR3 DNA: TGTGCCAGCAGCTTAGATGGGGGGGCAGGGAATTCACCCCTCCACTTT
D gene: TRBD1; clone size: -; V gene: TRBV19; J gene: TRBJ2-2; CDR3 protein: CASSPGTARSTGELFF; CDR3 DNA: TGTGCCAGTAGTCCAGGGACAGCGCGAAGCACCGGGGAGCTGTTTTTT
D gene: TRBD1; clone size: -; V gene: TRBV9; J gene: TRBJ1-4; CDR3 protein: CASSEQGLGEKLFF; CDR3 DNA: TGTGCCAGCAGCGAACAGGGGCTCGGTGAAAAACTGTTTTTT
D gene: -; clone size: -; V gene: TRBV28; J gene: TRBJ1-2; CDR3 protein: CASSSPGFAYGYTF; CDR3 DNA: TGTGCCAGCAGTTCACCAGGGTTTGCCTATGGCTACACCTTC
D gene: -; clone size: -; V gene: TRBV7-6; J gene: TRBJ2-7; CDR3 protein: CASSSEFRAREQYF; CDR3 DNA: TGTGCCAGCAGCTCAGAGTTCAGGGCGAGAGAGCAGTACTTC
D gene: TRBD2; clone size: -; V gene: TRBV3-1/TRBV3-2; J gene: TRBJ2-2; CDR3 protein: CASSQDLLAGRTGELFF; CDR3 DNA: TGTGCCAGCAGCCAGGACCTACTAGCGGGGCGGACCGGGGAGCTGTTTTTT
D gene: -; clone size: -; V gene: TRBV7-9; J gene: TRBJ2-7; CDR3 protein: CASSLGTPWEQYF; CDR3 DNA: TGTGCCAGCAGCTTAGGGACACCCTGGGAGCAGTACTTC
D gene: -; clone size: -; V gene: TRBV4-2; J gene: TRBJ2-6; CDR3 protein: CASSQERQGPLSGANVLTF; CDR3 DNA: TGTGCCAGCAGCCAAGAAAGGCAGGGCCCCCTCTCTGGGGCCAACGTCCTGACTTTC
D gene: TRBD2; clone size: -; V gene: TRBV2; J gene: TRBJ2-3; CDR3 protein: CATDMRTSGGRLSGTDTQYF; CDR3 DNA: TGTGCCACCGACATGCGGACTAGCGGGGGGCGGTTGTCTGGCACAGATACGCAGTATTTT
D gene: -; clone size: -; V gene: TRBV6-5; J gene: TRBJ2-7; CDR3 protein: CASSISTGYEQYF; CDR3 DNA: TGTGCCAGCAGTATCTCTACGGGGTACGAGCAGTACTTC
D gene: TRBD2; clone size: few; V gene: TRBV9; J gene: TRBJ2-5; CDR3 protein: CASSVGTSNLGETQYF; CDR3 DNA: TGTGCCAGCAGCGTGGGGACTAGCAATTTGGGAGAGACCCAGTACTTC
D gene: -; clone size: -; V gene: TRBV2; J gene: TRBJ1-2; CDR3 protein: CASSGGFNYGYTF; CDR3 DNA: TGTGCCAGCAGCGGGGGTTTTAACTATGGCTACACCTTC
D gene: -; clone size: once; V gene: TRBV14; J gene: TRBJ2-1; CDR3 protein: CASSRRGGGREQFF; CDR3 DNA: TGTGCCAGCAGCCGAAGAGGGGGGGGGCGTGAGCAGTTCTTC
D gene: TRBD1; clone size: once; V gene: TRBV30; J gene: TRBJ1-6; CDR3 protein: CAWSVPGTGLRNLHF; CDR3 DNA: TGTGCCTGGAGTGTACCCGGGACAGGCCTTCGTAACCTCCACTTT
D gene: -; clone size: -; V gene: TRBV19; J gene: TRBJ2-7; CDR3 protein: CASSDSHRASYEQYF; CDR3 DNA: TGTGCCAGTAGTGATTCCCACAGGGCCTCCTACGAGCAGTACTTC
D gene: TRBD2; clone size: -; V gene: TRBV4-2; J gene: TRBJ2-1; CDR3 protein: CASSQASGTSAWDEQFF; CDR3 DNA: TGTGCCAGCAGCCAAGCCTCCGGGACTAGCGCGTGGGATGAGCAGTTCTTC
D gene: -; clone size: -; V gene: TRBV6-5; J gene: TRBJ2-3; CDR3 protein: CASRRGRTSTDTQYF; CDR3 DNA: TGTGCCAGCAGGAGGGGGAGAACTAGCACAGATACGCAGTATTTT
D gene: TRBD1; clone size: once; V gene: TRBV28; J gene: TRBJ1-1; CDR3 protein: CATYDRGKAEAFF; CDR3 DNA: TGTGCCACGTATGACAGGGGAAAAGCTGAAGCTTTCTTT
D gene: -; clone size: -; V gene: TRBV6-1; J gene: TRBJ1-6; CDR3 protein: CASSEEWTVNSPLHF; CDR3 DNA: TGTGCCAGCAGTGAAGAATGGACAGTTAATTCACCCCTCCACTTT
D gene: -; clone size: -; V gene: TRBV5-1; J gene: TRBJ2-2; CDR3 protein: CASSLGFVATGELFF; CDR3 DNA: TGCGCCAGCAGCCTGGGGTTTGTGGCCACCGGGGAGCTGTTTTTT
D gene: -; clone size: -; V gene: TRBV18; J gene: TRBJ2-7; CDR3 protein: CASSPPSGLGLGEQYF; CDR3 DNA: TGTGCCAGCTCACCACCGTCGGGGTTGGGGTTGGGTGAGCAGTACTTC
D gene: TRBD1; clone size: -; V gene: TRBV5-6; J gene: TRBJ2-3; CDR3 protein: CASSFGGQGLDTQYF; CDR3 DNA: TGTGCCAGCAGCTTCGGGGGACAGGGGTTAGATACGCAGTATTTT
D gene: -; clone size: -; V gene: TRBV3-1/TRBV3-2; J gene: TRBJ2-7; CDR3 protein: CASSQFGEQYF; CDR3 DNA: TGTGCCAGCAGCCAATTCGGCGAGCAGTACTTC